The T cell receptor beta chain under discussion was sequenced for a study of blood T cells in healthy people across ages (dated by TCRdb to about 2015). Concerning the study at large: In model experiments, template switching captured about one uniquely barcoded TCR beta cDNA molecule for every two T cells. The study measured age-related changes in TCR beta repertoire diversity using deep sequencing normalized with unique cDNA molecular identifiers. Donors were grouped into four age groups: young (average about 15 years), middle-aged (roughly 38), aged (62) and long-lived (about 82). To avoid experimental bias, donors of different ages were spread randomly across the sequencing lanes. The study analyzed two additional independent replicas of 1 million unique cDNA reads from the same blood draw for two donors, one aged 18 to 29 and one aged 80 or older. Findings and caveats that apply to the study as a whole: A strong correlation was found between observed TCR beta diversity and the percentage of naive T cells measured by flow cytometry. Estimates of total diversity based on one million sequenced T cells were regarded as lower bounds and as underestimates. Compared with the aged group, the long-lived group had more naive CD4+ T cells, fewer expanded clones and increased TCR diversity, a pattern suggesting age selection. Because profiling used bulk unsorted PBMCs, naive and antigen-experienced compartments could not be compared conclusively. As age increased, observed TCR beta diversity per million T cells dropped in a roughly linear way, and a significant reduction was already evident by age roughly 36. The CMV infection status of donors was not known, potentially confounding age-related changes in expanded clonotypes.

The library was built by means of 5' RACE. TCRdb records Illumina HiSeq 2500 as the sequencer. The second PCR ran for about 7 to 11 cycles and used a J-beta primer mix along with a sample-barcoded 5' primer. A unique molecular identifier was introduced onto each TCR beta cDNA molecule by a template-switch 5' adaptor carrying 12 random nucleotides. Each sample yielded at least 2.5 million CDR3-containing paired-end reads. First-strand cDNA was synthesized from all RNA with the Mint cDNA synthesis kit, primed by a TRBC-specific oligonucleotide. After uracil-DNA glycosylase treatment, a first 18-cycle PCR used universal primers M1SS and BC2_uni_R on all cDNA. The published analysis was carried out like this. For normalization, 1 million high-quality reads were randomly selected from each sample, with every read carrying a distinct molecular identifier. Instead of being binned into consensus sequences, reads that shared molecular identifiers were thrown out. CDR3 identification, clonotype clustering and error correction used MiTCR with a Q25 quality threshold and the strictest error-elimination algorithm. A nonparametric unseen species model with Euler transformation was used to estimate lower-bound total TCR beta diversity. TCRdb itself trimmed the public reads at Q25 with fastp, ran MiXCR and retained productive beta chains. Merged by CDR3 protein, the rows form single entries marked with the most common genes and DNA. What appears here as the V and J calls and clone size reflects TCRdb's work, not the paper's. The sample profile shows more than 700,000 distinct CDR3 sequences; around 50% of them were found once. Around 18% of the sample is in the top ten clones.

This clonotype was counted between two and nine times. It lacks a known antigen. No base quality values were provided; no much bigger clone lies one nucleotide off. The donors were some 39 Caucasian individuals from Russia, aged about 6 to 100 years, who were systemically healthy. Each donor gave around 9.5 milliliters of peripheral blood, collected into EDTA-treated Vacutainer tubes. Ficoll-Paque density-gradient centrifugation was used to isolate PBMCs, with at least 7 million per sample. Trizol reagent was used to extract total RNA from the PBMCs, yielding at least 5 micrograms per sample. For every donor, flow cytometry on a PBMC aliquot measured the percentage of naive CD45RAhigh/CD27high T cells. The sequenced sample was blood. The sequence derives from an elderly man in good health.

The nucleotides read TGTGCCAGCAGTACCCTTGGCCACGAGCAGTACTTC. This is translated as CASSTLGHEQYF. The chain is made from TRBV28 and TRBJ2-7, with the D gene not confidently named. A distance of 10 bases separates the germline ends of V and J, which lose 5 bases and 5 bases respectively. From the cysteine up to the phenylalanine, the CDR3 has a length of 12 residues. Only the CDR3 DNA stays, 36 bases, in frame from base 1. From a lookup of the germline V gene, CDR1 and CDR2 are MDHEN and SYDVKM.